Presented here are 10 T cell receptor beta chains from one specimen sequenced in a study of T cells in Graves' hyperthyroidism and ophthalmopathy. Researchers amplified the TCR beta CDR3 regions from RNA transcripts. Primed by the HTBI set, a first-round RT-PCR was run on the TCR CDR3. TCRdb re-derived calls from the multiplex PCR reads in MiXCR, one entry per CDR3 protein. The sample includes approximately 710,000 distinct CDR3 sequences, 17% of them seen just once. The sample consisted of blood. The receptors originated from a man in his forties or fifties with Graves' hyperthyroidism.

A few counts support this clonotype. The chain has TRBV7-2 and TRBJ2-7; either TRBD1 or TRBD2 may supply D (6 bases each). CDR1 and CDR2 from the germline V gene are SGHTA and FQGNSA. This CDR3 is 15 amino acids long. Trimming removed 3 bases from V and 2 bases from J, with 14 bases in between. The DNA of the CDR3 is TGTGCCAGCAGCTTCCAACGGGGGCTAACCTACGAGCAGTACTTC. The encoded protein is CASSFQRGLTYEQYF.

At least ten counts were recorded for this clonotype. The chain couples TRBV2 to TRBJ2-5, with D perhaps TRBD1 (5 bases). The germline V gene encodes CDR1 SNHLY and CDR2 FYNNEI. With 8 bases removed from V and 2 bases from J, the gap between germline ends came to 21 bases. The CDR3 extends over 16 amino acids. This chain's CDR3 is CASSRSFYQGQETQYF. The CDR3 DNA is TGTGCCAGCTCCCGCTCATTTTACCAGGGTCAAGAGACCCAGTACTTC.

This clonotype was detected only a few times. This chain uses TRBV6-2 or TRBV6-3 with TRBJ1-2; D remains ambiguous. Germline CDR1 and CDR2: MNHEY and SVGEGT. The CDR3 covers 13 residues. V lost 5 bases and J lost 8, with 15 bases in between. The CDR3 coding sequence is TGTGCCAGCAGTACAATGAGGACTGTCGGCTACACCTTC. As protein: CASSTMRTVGYTF.

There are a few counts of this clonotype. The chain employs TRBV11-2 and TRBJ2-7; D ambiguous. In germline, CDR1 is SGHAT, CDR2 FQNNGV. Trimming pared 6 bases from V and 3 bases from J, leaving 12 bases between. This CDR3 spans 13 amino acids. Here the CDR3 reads CASREDFRYEQYF. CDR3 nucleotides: TGTGCCAGCAGAGAGGATTTTCGCTACGAGCAGTACTTC.

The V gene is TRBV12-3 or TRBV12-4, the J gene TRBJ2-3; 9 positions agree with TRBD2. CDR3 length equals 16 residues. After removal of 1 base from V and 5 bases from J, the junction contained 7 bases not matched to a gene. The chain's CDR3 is CASSLDAGGPVDTQYF. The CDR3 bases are TGTGCCAGCAGTTTAGACGCGGGAGGGCCCGTAGATACGCAGTATTTT.

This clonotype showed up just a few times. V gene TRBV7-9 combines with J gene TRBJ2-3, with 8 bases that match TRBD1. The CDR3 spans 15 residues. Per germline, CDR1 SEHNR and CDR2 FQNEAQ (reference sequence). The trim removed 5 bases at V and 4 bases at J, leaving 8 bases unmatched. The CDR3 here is CASSTQGAKADTQYF. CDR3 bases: TGTGCCAGCAGCACCCAGGGGGCGAAAGCAGATACGCAGTATTTT.

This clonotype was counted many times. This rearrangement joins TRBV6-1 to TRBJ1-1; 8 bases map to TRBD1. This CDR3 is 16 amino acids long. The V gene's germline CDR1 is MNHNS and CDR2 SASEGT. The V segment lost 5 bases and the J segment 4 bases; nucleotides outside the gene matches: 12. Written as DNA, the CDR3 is TGTGCCAGCAGTCTCCGGATTGGCAGGGGGCTCACTGAAGCTTTCTTT. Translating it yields CASSLRIGRGLTEAFF.

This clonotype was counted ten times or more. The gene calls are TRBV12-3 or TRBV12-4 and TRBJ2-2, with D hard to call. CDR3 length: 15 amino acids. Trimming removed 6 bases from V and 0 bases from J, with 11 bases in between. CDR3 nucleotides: TGTGCCAGCAGCGCTATGTGGCCGAACACCGGGGAGCTGTTTTTT. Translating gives CASSAMWPNTGELFF.

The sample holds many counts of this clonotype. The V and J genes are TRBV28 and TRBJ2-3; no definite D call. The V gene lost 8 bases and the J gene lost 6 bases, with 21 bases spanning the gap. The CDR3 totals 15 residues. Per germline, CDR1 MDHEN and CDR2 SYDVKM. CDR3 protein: CASRDVQGVGDTQYF. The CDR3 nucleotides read TGTGCCAGCCGAGACGTTCAAGGTGTGGGCGATACGCAGTATTTT.

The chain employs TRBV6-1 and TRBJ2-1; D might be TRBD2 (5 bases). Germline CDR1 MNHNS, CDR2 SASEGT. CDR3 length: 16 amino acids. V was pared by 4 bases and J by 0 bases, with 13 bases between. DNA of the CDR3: TGTGCCAGCAGTGGAAAAAGGGAGAGCTCCTACAATGAGCAGTTCTTC. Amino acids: CASSGKRESSYNEQFF.